Sequencing of this T cell receptor beta chain was carried out in a study of T cell repertoires in cytomegalovirus infection. Study background: Both recently identified HLA-C-restricted and well-studied HLA-B-restricted CMV epitopes were used in the study. General observations from the study: The ex vivo response was dominated by HLA-C-restricted CMV-specific TCR beta clonotypes. CMV carriers with the relevant HLA were identified by cumulative public TCR beta family frequency.

This clonotype showed up just a few times. Its target is not known. Each CDR3 protein gets one entry after TCRdb re-called the reads with MiXCR. The table includes approximately 74,000 distinct CDR3 sequences, around 37% detected once. The sequences come from CD8+ T cells from cultured PBMCs, collected from culture after CMV antigen stimulation. The receptor comes from a human donor in good health (CMV status not recorded). Some clones in this sample may be carry-over from other donors' samples.

The CDR3, as DNA: TGTGCCAGCAGCCAATATCCGGGGATGGTGTCCAAAAACATTCAGTACTTC. It is translated as CASSQYPGMVSKNIQYF. This chain uses TRBV7-9 with TRBJ2-4; TRBD2 is a possible D gene (5 bases). CDR1 is SEHNR and CDR2 is FQNEAQ in the germline V gene (reference sequence). The CDR3 extends over 17 amino acids. Trimming pared 5 bases from V and 2 bases from J, leaving 19 bases between.